The TCR beta chain under discussion was sequenced for a study of shared clonotypes between healthy human individuals. Study results and caveats: When naive CD4 clonotypes were compared across several donors, about 5% were shared.

With regard to this clone: What it recognizes is unknown.

The CDR3 runs 18 residues. The germline V gene encodes CDR1 SGHDT and CDR2 YYEEEE. V was shortened by 7 bases and J by 4 bases, with 28 bases between the two germline ends. Repertoires were generated with immunoSEQ multiplex PCR, while TCRdb's copy carries only in-frame clones and drops some. Of 1,500,000 or so clones listed, roughly 96% are singletons. The V gene is TRBV5-6, the J gene TRBJ2-3, with a possible D match to TRBD2 (6 bases). The sample consisted of naive CD4+ T cells sorted from blood. Subset noted: CD45RA+ positively selected. The receptor was isolated from a man aged 30 to 39 in good health. CDR3 region: CASQTTPGDRTRADTQYF. The CDR3 DNA follows: TGTGCCAGCCAGACGACACCGGGAGACAGAACCCGTGCAGATACGCAGTATTTT.